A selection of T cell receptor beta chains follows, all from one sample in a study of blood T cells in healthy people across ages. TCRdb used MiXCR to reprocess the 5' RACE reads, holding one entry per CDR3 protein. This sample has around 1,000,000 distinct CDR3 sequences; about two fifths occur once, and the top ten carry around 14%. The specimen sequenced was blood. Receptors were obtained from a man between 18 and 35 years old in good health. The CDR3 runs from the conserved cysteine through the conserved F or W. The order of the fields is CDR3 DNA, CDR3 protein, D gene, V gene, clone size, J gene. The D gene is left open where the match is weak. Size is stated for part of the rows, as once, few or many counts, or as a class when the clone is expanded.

TGCGCCAGCAGCCAAGGTCGAAGGGACACTGAAGCTTTCTTT CASSQGRRDTEAFF NA TRBV4-1 NA TRBJ1-1
TGCGCCAGCAGGACTAGCGGGGGGCTCGGGGAGCTGTTTTTT CASRTSGGLGELFF TRBD2 TRBV4-1 NA TRBJ2-2
TGTACCAGCAGGGAGACGGGGGCTAGCACAGATACGCAGTATTTT CTSRETGASTDTQYF NA TRBV2 NA TRBJ2-3
TGTGCCAGCAGCCAAGAGGGCAGGGGGCTCTACAATGAGCAGTACTTC CASSQEGRGLYNEQYF TRBD1 TRBV3-1 NA TRBJ2-7
TGTGCCAGCAGTGACAGCGGCTATGGCTACACCTTC CASSDSGYGYTF NA TRBV6-1 many TRBJ1-2
TGTGCCAGCACCCAGAAGGGGGCAAACTCCTGCAATGAGCAGTTCTTC CASTQKGANSCNEQFF TRBD1 TRBV6-2/TRBV6-3 NA TRBJ2-1
TGTGCCAGTCACGGGGGGAATGGTGGCTATGGCTACACCTTC CASHGGNGGYGYTF NA TRBV6-6 NA TRBJ1-2
TGTGCCAGCAGCTTTCCACAGACGGGTGAGCAGTACTTC CASSFPQTGEQYF NA TRBV7-9 few TRBJ2-5
TGCGCCAGCAGCCAAGAAAGGGTCGATCAGGGCTACACCTTC CASSQERVDQGYTF NA TRBV4-1 few TRBJ1-2
TGCAGTGCTACCGGGACTAGCGGGGTTAATGAGCAGTTCTTC CSATGTSGVNEQFF TRBD2 TRBV20-1 few TRBJ2-1
TGCGCCAGCAGAAGGACAGTTACGGTGTGGGAGCTGTTTTTT CASRRTVTVWELFF NA TRBV5-1 NA TRBJ2-2
TGTGCCACCAGCAGGCAAAACAGGGTAGCTTACGAGCAGTACTTC CATSRQNRVAYEQYF NA TRBV15 NA TRBJ2-7
TGTGCCAGCAGCGGAGGCGCAGCGAGGTACAATGAGCAGTTCTTC CASSGGAARYNEQFF NA TRBV5-6 few TRBJ2-1
TGTGCCAGCAGTTTAGTTAGCGGGGAGGGTAATGAGCAGTTCTTC CASSLVSGEGNEQFF TRBD2 TRBV7-2 NA TRBJ2-1
TGCAGTGCCGCTCTCGGAAACACCATATATTTT CSAALGNTIYF NA TRBV20-1 NA TRBJ1-3
TGCGCCAGCAGCCGGGGACAGACTGGAAACACCATATATTTT CASSRGQTGNTIYF TRBD1 TRBV5-1 NA TRBJ1-3
TGTGCCAGCAGCAGATGGACTAGCGGGCAAGAGACCCAGTACTTC CASSRWTSGQETQYF TRBD2 TRBV11-2 NA TRBJ2-5
TGTGCCACCACCCTCGTCCGGGGTAGCACAGATACGCAGTATTTT CATTLVRGSTDTQYF NA TRBV12-3/TRBV12-4 NA TRBJ2-3
TGTGCCAGCAGTCCCCGACAGGTCTCGAACACCGGGGAGCTGTTTTTT CASSPRQVSNTGELFF NA TRBV12-3/TRBV12-4 NA TRBJ2-2
TGTGCCAGCAGCTTATCCGACTACGAGCAGTACTTC CASSLSDYEQYF NA TRBV7-9 many TRBJ2-7
TGCAGCCCCCCTGGATCCCTAATACAGGGGGGTGGAAACATTCAGTACTTC CSPPGSLIQGGGNIQYF TRBD1 TRBV29-1 NA TRBJ2-4
TGTGCCAGCAGCTTACGGGACAGGGGGTTTCAAGAGACCCAGTACTTC CASSLRDRGFQETQYF TRBD1 TRBV7-2 NA TRBJ2-5
TGTGCCAGCAGTTTCCGAGGTTCTAGCAATCAGCCCCAGCATTTT CASSFRGSSNQPQHF NA TRBV12-3/TRBV12-4 NA TRBJ1-5
TGTGCCAGCAACTACCGGGACAGGGAAGAGACCCAGTTCTTC CASNYRDREETQFF TRBD1 TRBV2 NA TRBJ2-1
TGTGCCAGCAGTAGACAGGGTGACTACACCTTC CASSRQGDYTF TRBD1 TRBV6-6 NA TRBJ1-2
TGTGCCAGCAGTTTAGGGCCAGGGATGGCCTATGGCTACACCTTC CASSLGPGMAYGYTF NA TRBV28 NA TRBJ1-2
TGCAGCGTTAGGAGGGAGCCTTCGGGTGCCCAGTACTTC CSVRREPSGAQYF NA TRBV29-1 NA TRBJ2-5
TGTGCCAGCTCGGAGACTAGCGAAGATGAGCAGTTCTTC CASSETSEDEQFF TRBD2 TRBV27 NA TRBJ2-1
TGTGCCAGCAGCCAAGATTCGAAGCCAGGCGGGAGAGGCTACACCTTC CASSQDSKPGGRGYTF NA TRBV3-1 NA TRBJ1-2
TGTGCCACCAATACAGGGTTCGAGCAGTTCTTC CATNTGFEQFF NA TRBV6-2/TRBV6-3 few TRBJ2-1
TGCAGTGCTAGAGCGGGGTACCTATACAATGAGCAGTTCTTC CSARAGYLYNEQFF NA TRBV20-1 NA TRBJ2-1
TGTGCCAGCAGTAAAAAAGGACAGGGCGTTACTTACGAGCAGTACTTC CASSKKGQGVTYEQYF TRBD1 TRBV27 NA TRBJ2-7
TGTGCCAGCAGTTCAGGGAACGGGAATCAGCCCCAGCATTTT CASSSGNGNQPQHF NA TRBV28 few TRBJ1-5
TGTGCCAGCAGAGACCCTCAAAAACCTAACTATGGCTACACCTTC CASRDPQKPNYGYTF NA TRBV12-3/TRBV12-4 NA TRBJ1-2
TGTGCCAGCAGTTTCCCGTTGGGGTCGATTACAGGACGCAATGAGCAGTTCTTC CASSFPLGSITGRNEQFF NA TRBV28 NA TRBJ2-1
TGTGCCAGCTGTATTGATCCGGAGACTCAGGGACGAGCTTTCTTT CASCIDPETQGRAFF NA TRBV6-2/TRBV6-3 few TRBJ1-1
TGTGCCAGCAGCCAGAGGACAGGGTCTAATGAGCAGTTCTTC CASSQRTGSNEQFF TRBD1 TRBV4-2 few TRBJ2-1
TGTGCCAGCAGCGTAGATCAGGGGGCGGGTGAGGCTTTCTTT CASSVDQGAGEAFF TRBD1 TRBV9 NA TRBJ1-1
TGCAGTGCTATAACCCCTTACAGCCATGGCTACACCTTC CSAITPYSHGYTF NA TRBV20-1 NA TRBJ1-2
TGTGCCAGCGCTCTGGGACAGGCCTACAATGAGCAGTTCTTC CASALGQAYNEQFF TRBD1 TRBV6-5 few TRBJ2-1
TGTGCCAGCAGCTTATCGGGTTACACAGATACGCAGTATTTT CASSLSGYTDTQYF NA TRBV7-9 many TRBJ2-3
TGTGCCAGCAGCTCCGGGACACTTACCTACGAGCAGTACTTC CASSSGTLTYEQYF NA TRBV11-2 NA TRBJ2-7
TGCGCCAGCAGCTTGGAACAGGGGGGAGGCTACACCTTC CASSLEQGGGYTF TRBD1 TRBV5-1 many TRBJ1-2
TGTGCCAGCAGCCGGGGACAGGGTGGCAATGAGCAGTTCTTC CASSRGQGGNEQFF TRBD1 TRBV4-2 many TRBJ2-1
TGCAGTGCTAGAGGGGGCGCCCCAAACACCCCTTATGGCTACACCTTC CSARGGAPNTPYGYTF NA TRBV20-1 NA TRBJ1-2
TGTGCCAGCATTGGACAGGGGAATGCATATGGCTACACCTTC CASIGQGNAYGYTF TRBD1 TRBV27 few TRBJ1-2
TGTGCCAGCAGCGTAGATCTGATTAACACTGAAGCTTTCTTT CASSVDLINTEAFF NA TRBV9 NA TRBJ1-1
TGTGCCAGCAGTTCCCCCAGGGGGCAGGGGGCCAACGTCCTGACTTTC CASSSPRGQGANVLTF TRBD1 TRBV28 NA TRBJ2-6
TGCAGCGTTGAAGATAGGGCTACTGAAGCTTTCTTT CSVEDRATEAFF NA TRBV29-1 NA TRBJ1-1
TGCAGTGCTAGAGTGGGACCCAATGAGCAGTACTTC CSARVGPNEQYF NA TRBV20-1 NA TRBJ2-7
TGTGCCATCCCGCTTGGAATCCACGAGCAGTACTTC CAIPLGIHEQYF NA TRBV5-6 few TRBJ2-7
TGCAGCGTTGAGGCTCAGGGTTTAGCTTTCTTT CSVEAQGLAFF NA TRBV29-1 NA TRBJ1-1
TGTGCCAGCAGCTTGGCCCCGGCGTTAACCCAAAGTGGCAAGACTTTC CASSLAPALTQSGKTF NA TRBV5-8 NA TRBJ2-6